This T cell receptor beta chain is drawn from a study of T cell repertoires in aging, cancer and after chemotherapy. Study background: The whole study produced a dataset of several million TCR reads. Findings and caveats of the study: The repertoire data cannot show anything about immunological memory following chemotherapy.

Details on this clonotype: Antigen: not known.

A mixed TRB-A/B primer pool amplified rearranged TRB by multiplex touch-down PCR. Each CDR3 protein gets one entry after TCRdb re-called the multiplex PCR reads with MiXCR. The sample carries approximately 3,000 distinct CDR3 sequences, about 35% recorded once. Germline loops: CDR1 SGHVS, CDR2 FNYEAQ. The CDR3 length is 17 residues. The V and J ends lost 1 base and 9 bases, in that order; junction bases with no gene match: 13. Peripheral blood genomic DNA, not sorted cells or RNA, was the template. This TCR was recovered from a human donor with a solid tumor. The gene calls are TRBV7-6 and TRBJ2-1; 9 bases align to TRBD2. Sequenced material: blood. CDR3 coding DNA: TGTGCCAGCAGCTTAGTAGCTGGCGGGGGGGCCCCAGGTGAGCAGTTCTTC. This sequence encodes CASSLVAGGGAPGEQFF.